This T cell receptor (beta chain) stems from a study of Ad26.COV2.S vaccination and SARS-CoV-2 variants. As for the study in general: Ad26.COV2.S arm of COV1001 included the donor. Into the muscle, Ad26.COV2.S was dosed once or twice, 56 days apart. Overall study findings and caveats: Individuals receiving vaccine had higher spike-specific TCR breadth than placebo recipients did. CD8+ and CD4+ T cells specific for spike reportedly responded with substantial breadth after vaccination.

TCRdb keeps only in-frame clones here, not all; method: immunoSEQ multiplex PCR. The sample lists under 600,000 clones, around 89% seen once, with 1.5% to 2% in the top ten. Described treatment: around 19 received Ad26.COV2.S at low or high dose, single or two shots; about 5 received placebo; per-sample allocation not given. Samples analyzed were those drawn on day 63 after the first vaccine or placebo injection. The V gene lost 6 bases and the J gene lost 5 bases, with 14 bases spanning the gap. The germline V gene has CDR1 SGHAT and CDR2 FQNNGV. CDR3 size: 14 residues. A note on this clone: What it binds is not known.

The V call is TRBV11-2, the J call TRBJ2-1; D might be TRBD2 (5 bases). The sample consisted of peripheral blood, taken in a trial of Ad26.COV2.S vaccine versus placebo. This TCR came from a person aged 18 to 65 who received the Ad26.COV2.S COVID-19 vaccine or a placebo. CDR3 coding DNA: TGTGCCAGCAGTTCCAGTTGGCGGGACAATGAGCAGTTCTTC. Encoded protein: CASSSSWRDNEQFF. The entire variable domain, with the rest obtained from reference TRBV11-2 and TRBJ2-1, is as follows: EAGVAQSPRYKIIEKRQSVAFWCNPISGHATLYWYQQILGQGPKLLIQFQNNGVVDDSQLPKDRFSAERLKGVDSTLKIQPAKLEDSAVYLCASSSSWRDNEQFFGPGTRLTVL.